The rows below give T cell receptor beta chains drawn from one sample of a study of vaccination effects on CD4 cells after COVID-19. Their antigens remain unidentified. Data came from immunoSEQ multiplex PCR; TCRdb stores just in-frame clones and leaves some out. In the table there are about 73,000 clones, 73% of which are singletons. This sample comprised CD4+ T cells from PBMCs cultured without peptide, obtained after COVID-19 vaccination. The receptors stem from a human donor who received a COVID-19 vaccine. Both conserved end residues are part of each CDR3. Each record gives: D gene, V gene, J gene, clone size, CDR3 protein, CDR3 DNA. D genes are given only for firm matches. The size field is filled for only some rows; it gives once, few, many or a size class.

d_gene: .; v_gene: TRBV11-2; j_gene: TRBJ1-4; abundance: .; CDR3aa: CASSLYGGDEKLFF; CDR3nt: TGTGCCAGCAGCTTATACGGGGGGGATGAAAAACTGTTTTTT
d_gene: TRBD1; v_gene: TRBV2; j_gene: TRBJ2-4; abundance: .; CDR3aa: CASSDRGITKNIQYF; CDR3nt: TGTGCCAGCAGCGACAGGGGCATAACCAAAAACATTCAGTACTTC
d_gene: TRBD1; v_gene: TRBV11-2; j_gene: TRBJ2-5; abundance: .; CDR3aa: CASSPQGQRYQETQYF; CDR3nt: TGTGCCAGCAGCCCCCAGGGACAGAGGTACCAAGAGACCCAGTACTTC
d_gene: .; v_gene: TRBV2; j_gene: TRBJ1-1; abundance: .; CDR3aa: CASSAQGLYTEAFF; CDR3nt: TGTGCCAGCAGTGCACAGGGCCTCTATACTGAAGCTTTCTTT
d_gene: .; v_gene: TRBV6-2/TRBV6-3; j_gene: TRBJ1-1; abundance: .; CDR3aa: CASSRDDTEAFF; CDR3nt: TGTGCCAGCAGTCGGGACGACACTGAAGCTTTCTTT
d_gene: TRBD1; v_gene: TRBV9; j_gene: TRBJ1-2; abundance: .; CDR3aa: CASSLGQGNYGYTF; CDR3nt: TGTGCCAGCAGCCTCGGACAGGGGAACTATGGCTACACCTTC
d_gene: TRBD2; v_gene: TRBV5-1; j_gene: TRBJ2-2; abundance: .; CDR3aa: CASSLGPGGANTGELFF; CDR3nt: TGCGCCAGCAGCTTAGGCCCGGGGGGAGCGAACACCGGGGAGCTGTTTTTT
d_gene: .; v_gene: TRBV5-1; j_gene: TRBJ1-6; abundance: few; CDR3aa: CASSCLVAVVKYNSPLHF; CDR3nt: TGCGCCAGCAGCTGCCTAGTTGCCGTAGTAAAATATAATTCACCCCTCCACTTT
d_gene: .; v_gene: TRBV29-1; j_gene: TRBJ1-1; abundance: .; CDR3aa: CSVLGGTANTEAFF; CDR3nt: TGCAGCGTTTTGGGGGGGACGGCAAACACTGAAGCTTTCTTT
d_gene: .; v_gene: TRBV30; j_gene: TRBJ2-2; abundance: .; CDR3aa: CAWSVEGRGTGELFF; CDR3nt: TGTGCCTGGAGTGTAGAGGGGAGGGGGACCGGGGAGCTGTTTTTT
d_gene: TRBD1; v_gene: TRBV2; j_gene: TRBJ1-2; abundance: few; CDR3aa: CASRERGTGYGYTF; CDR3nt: TGTGCCAGCAGGGAACGCGGGACAGGTTATGGCTACACCTTC
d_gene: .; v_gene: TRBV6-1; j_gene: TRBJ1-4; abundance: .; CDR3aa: CASSDWGGEEKLFF; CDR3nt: TGTGCCAGCAGTGATTGGGGGGGCGAAGAAAAACTGTTTTTT